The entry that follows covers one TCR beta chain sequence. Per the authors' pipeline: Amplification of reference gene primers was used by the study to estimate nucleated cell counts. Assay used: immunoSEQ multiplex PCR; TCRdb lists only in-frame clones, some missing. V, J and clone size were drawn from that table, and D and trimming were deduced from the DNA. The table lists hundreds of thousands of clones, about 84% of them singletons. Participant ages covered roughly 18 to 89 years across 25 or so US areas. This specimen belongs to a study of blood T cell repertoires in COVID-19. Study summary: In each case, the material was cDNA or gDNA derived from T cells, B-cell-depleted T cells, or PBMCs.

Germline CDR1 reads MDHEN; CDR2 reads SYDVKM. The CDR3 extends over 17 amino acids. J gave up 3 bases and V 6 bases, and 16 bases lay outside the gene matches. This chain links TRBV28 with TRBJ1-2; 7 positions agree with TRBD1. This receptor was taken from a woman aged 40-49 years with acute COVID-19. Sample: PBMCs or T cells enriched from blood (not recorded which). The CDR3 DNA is TGTGCCAGCAGCTTGCCACGGACAGGCTCGCGGGACTATGGCTACACCTTC. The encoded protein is CASSLPRTGSRDYGYTF.